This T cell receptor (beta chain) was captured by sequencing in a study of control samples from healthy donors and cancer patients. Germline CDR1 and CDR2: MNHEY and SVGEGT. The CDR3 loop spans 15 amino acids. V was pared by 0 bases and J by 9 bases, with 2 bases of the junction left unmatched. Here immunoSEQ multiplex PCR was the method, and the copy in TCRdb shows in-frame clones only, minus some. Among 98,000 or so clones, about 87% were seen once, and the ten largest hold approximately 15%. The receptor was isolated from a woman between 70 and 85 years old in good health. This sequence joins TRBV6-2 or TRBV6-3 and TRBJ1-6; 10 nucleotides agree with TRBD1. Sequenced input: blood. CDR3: CASSYSWDRGSPLHF. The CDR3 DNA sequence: TGTGCCAGCAGTTACTCCTGGGACAGGGGTTCACCCCTCCACTTT.